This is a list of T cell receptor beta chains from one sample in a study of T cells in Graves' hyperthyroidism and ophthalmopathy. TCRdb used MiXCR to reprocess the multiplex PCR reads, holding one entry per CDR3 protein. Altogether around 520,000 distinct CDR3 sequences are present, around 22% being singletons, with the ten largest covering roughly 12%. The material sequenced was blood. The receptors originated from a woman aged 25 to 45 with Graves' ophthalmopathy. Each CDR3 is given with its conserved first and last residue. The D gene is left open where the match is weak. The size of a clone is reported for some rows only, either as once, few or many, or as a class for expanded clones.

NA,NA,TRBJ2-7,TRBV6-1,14,TGTGCCAGCAGTGACTTGACAGACTCCTACGAGCAGTACTTC,CASSDLTDSYEQYF
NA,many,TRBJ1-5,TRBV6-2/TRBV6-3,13,TGTGCCAGCAGTCTGACAGCAAATCAGCCCCAGCATTTT,CASSLTANQPQHF
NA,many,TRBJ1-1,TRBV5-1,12,TGCGCCAGCAGCGCAACAGACACTGAAGCTTTCTTT,CASSATDTEAFF
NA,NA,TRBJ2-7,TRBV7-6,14,TGTGCCAGCGGCTTAGACACAACTGCCTACGAGCAGTACTTC,CASGLDTTAYEQYF
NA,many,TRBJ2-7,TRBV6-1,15,TGTGCCAGCAGTCAAGACAGGCTCCCGCTCTACGAGCAGTACTTC,CASSQDRLPLYEQYF
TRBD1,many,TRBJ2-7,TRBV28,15,TGTGCCAGCAGCCCCTCCGACAGGGCTCCCTACGAGCAGTACTTC,CASSPSDRAPYEQYF
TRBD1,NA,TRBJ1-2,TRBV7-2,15,TGTGCCAGCACCGGACAGGGGGCGTTTAACTATGGCTACACCTTC,CASTGQGAFNYGYTF
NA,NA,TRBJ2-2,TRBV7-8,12,TGTGCCAGCAGCGATGGCACCGGGGAGCTGTTTTTT,CASSDGTGELFF
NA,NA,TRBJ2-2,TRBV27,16,TGTGCCAGCAGTTTTCTCCTAGCGACAAACACCGGGGAGCTGTTTTTT,CASSFLLATNTGELFF
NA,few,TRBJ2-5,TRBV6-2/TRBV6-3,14,TGTGCCAGCAGTGATTACTGGTCCCAAGAGACCCAGTACTTC,CASSDYWSQETQYF
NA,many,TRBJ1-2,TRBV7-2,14,TGTGCCAGCAGCCCATATTACACCCTCTATGGCTACACCTTC,CASSPYYTLYGYTF
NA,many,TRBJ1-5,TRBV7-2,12,TGTGCCAGCAGCCAGGTCAATCAGCCCCAGCATTTT,CASSQVNQPQHF
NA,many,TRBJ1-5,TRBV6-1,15,TGTGCCAGCAGTGAAGACCACACGAACAATCAGCCCCAGCATTTT,CASSEDHTNNQPQHF
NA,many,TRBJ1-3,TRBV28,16,TGTGCCAGCAGTACACGTCACAGGGTACCTGGAAACACCATATATTTT,CASSTRHRVPGNTIYF
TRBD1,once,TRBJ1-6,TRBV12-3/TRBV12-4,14,TGTGCCAGCAGTCCAACAGGGGGCAGTTCACCCCTCCACTTT,CASSPTGGSSPLHF
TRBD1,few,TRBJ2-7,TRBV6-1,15,TGTGCCAGCAGTGAATCCGGGACAGGGTTATACGAGCAGTACTTC,CASSESGTGLYEQYF
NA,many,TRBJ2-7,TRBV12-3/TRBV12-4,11,TGTGCCAGCAGTTTAGACAACGAGCAGTACTTC,CASSLDNEQYF
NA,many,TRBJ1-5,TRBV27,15,TGTGCCAGCAAGGACGAGGGACCGAGCAATCAGCCCCAGCATTTT,CASKDEGPSNQPQHF
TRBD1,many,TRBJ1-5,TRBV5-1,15,TGCGCCAGCAGGATGGGGACAGATAGCAATCAGCCCCAGCATTTT,CASRMGTDSNQPQHF
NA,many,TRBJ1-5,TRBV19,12,TGTGCCAGTAGGGACCAGGGGCAGCCCCAGCATTTT,CASRDQGQPQHF
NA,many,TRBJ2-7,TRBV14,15,TGTGCCAGCAGCCCTAGGGACCTGAGCTCCTACGAGCAGTACTTC,CASSPRDLSSYEQYF
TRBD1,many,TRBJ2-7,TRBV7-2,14,TGTGCCAGCAGCTCCCCGGGACAGCCCTACGAGCAGTACTTC,CASSSPGQPYEQYF
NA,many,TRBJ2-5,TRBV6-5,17,TGTGCCAGCAGTTCCTTCCCATTGGGAGCGCGTCAAGAGACCCAGTACTTC,CASSSFPLGARQETQYF
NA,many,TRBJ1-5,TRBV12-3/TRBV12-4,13,TGTGCCAGCAGTTTTACACGCAATCAGCCCCAGCATTTT,CASSFTRNQPQHF
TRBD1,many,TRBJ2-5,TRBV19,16,TGTGCCAGTAGTAACCCTCCCGGACAGGGGGGAGAGACCCAGTACTTC,CASSNPPGQGGETQYF
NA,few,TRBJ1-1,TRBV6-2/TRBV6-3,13,TGTGCCAGCTCTTTGGTGCGAGGCGCTGAAGCTTTCTTT,CASSLVRGAEAFF
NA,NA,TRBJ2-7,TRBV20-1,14,TGCAGTGCAATCTCTTCGGAGAGGCGCTACGAGCAGTACTTC,CSAISSERRYEQYF
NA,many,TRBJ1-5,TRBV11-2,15,TGTGCCAGCAGCTTAGAGAAGGGTAGGGGTCAGCCCCAGCATTTT,CASSLEKGRGQPQHF
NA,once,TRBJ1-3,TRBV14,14,TGTGCCAGCAGCGCTTATCGCTCTGGAAACACCATATATTTT,CASSAYRSGNTIYF
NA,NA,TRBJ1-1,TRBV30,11,TGTGCCTGGGCAGGGACGGGTGAAGCTTTCTTT,CAWAGTGEAFF
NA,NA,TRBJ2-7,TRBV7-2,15,TGTGCCAGCAGCTTAGTGTTGGCTAGCGACTACGAGCAGTACTTC,CASSLVLASDYEQYF
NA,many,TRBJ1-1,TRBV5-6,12,TGTGCCAGCAGCGCCGGCGTGGTTGAAGCTTTCTTT,CASSAGVVEAFF
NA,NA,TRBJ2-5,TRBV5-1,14,TGCGCCAGCAGCTCGCCCCGGGGAGAAGAGACCCAGTACTTC,CASSSPRGEETQYF
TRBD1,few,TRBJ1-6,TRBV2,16,TGTGCCAGCAGTGACATCCGGGACAGGGGTAATTCACCCCTCCACTTT,CASSDIRDRGNSPLHF
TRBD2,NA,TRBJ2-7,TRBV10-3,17,TGTGCCATCAAACGTCAGGGACTAGCGGGGGCGAGGGACGAGCAGTACTTC,CAIKRQGLAGARDEQYF
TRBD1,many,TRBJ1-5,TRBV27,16,TGTGCCAGCAGTTTAGAGGCCACAGGGGTAGGTCAGCCCCAGCATTTT,CASSLEATGVGQPQHF
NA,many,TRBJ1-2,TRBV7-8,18,TGTGCCAGCAGCAAAAGTCGTATGGTGGCGACAGCCCCAAATGGCTACACCTTC,CASSKSRMVATAPNGYTF
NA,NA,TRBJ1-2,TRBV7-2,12,TGTGCCAGCAGCTTATATGGAAGGGGCTACACCTTC,CASSLYGRGYTF
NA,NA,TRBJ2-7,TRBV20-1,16,TGCAGTGCTAGCGAGGGGTCGGGCGGCCCCGGAGACGAGCAGTACTTC,CSASEGSGGPGDEQYF
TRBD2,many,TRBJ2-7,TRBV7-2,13,TGTGCCAGCAGCCCCGTGGGGGGGACCGAGCAGTACTTC,CASSPVGGTEQYF
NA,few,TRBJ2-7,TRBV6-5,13,TGTGCCAGCAGTTATGAAATGGGGGGATGGCAGTACTTC,CASSYEMGGWQYF
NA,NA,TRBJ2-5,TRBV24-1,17,TGTGCCACCAGTGATCCCCAACCGGCCGGGGTTCAAGAGACCCAGTACTTC,CATSDPQPAGVQETQYF